This T cell receptor beta chain was identified during a study of blood T cell repertoires in COVID-19. At the level of the study: The United States, Italy and Spain provided the acute and convalescent COVID-19 samples. The analysed material was cDNA or gDNA that came from T cells, B-cell-depleted T cells, or PBMCs.

Original processing notes: Quantification of nucleated cells was approximated via reference gene primer amplification. Profiling relied on immunoSEQ multiplex PCR, and the TCRdb table lists in-frame clones only, not all of them. That table furnishes V, J and clone size, whereas the DNA furnished D and trimming. The sample has 200,000 to 250,000 clones, 70% to 90% seen once. Germline CDR1 is SGHDT and CDR2 is YYEEEE. The CDR3 loop spans 15 amino acids. V lost 2 bases, J lost 4 bases, and 3 bases stayed unmatched. The chain joins TRBV5-6 to TRBJ1-4; 9 bases are a match to TRBD1. This receptor was obtained from a man aged 55-75 years with acute or convalescent COVID-19. The sample taken for sequencing was peripheral blood. In DNA, the CDR3 is TGTGCCAGCAGCTTCGGGACAGGGATTAATGAAAAACTGTTTTTT. It yields the protein CASSFGTGINEKLFF.